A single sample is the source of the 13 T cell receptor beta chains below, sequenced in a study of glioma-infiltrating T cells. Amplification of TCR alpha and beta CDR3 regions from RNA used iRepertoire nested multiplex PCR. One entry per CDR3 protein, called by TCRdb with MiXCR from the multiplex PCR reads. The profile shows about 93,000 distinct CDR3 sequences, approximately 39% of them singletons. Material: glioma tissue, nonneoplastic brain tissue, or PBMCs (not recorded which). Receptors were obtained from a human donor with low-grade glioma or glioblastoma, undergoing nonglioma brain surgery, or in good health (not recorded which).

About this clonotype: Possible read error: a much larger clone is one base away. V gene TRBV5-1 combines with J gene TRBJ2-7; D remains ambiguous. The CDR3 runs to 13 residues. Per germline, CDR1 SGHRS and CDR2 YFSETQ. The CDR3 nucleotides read TGCGCCAGCAGCTTGACGAGCTCCTACGAGCAGTGCTTC. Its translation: CASSLTSSYEQCF.

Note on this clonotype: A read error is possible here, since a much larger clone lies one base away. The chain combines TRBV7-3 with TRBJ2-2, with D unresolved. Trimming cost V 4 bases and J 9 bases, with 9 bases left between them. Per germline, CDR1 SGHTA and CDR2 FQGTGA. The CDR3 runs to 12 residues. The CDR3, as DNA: TGTGCCAGCAGCTACGGCTTCAGGGAGCTGTTTTTT. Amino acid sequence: CASSYGFRELFF.

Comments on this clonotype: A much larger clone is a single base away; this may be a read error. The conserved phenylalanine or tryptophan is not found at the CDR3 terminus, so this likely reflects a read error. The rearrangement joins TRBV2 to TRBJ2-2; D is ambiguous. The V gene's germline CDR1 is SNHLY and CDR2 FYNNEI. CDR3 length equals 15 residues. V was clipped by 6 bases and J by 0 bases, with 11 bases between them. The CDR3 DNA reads TGTGCCAGCAGGGCAGGCCCTGCGAACACCGGGGAGCTGTTTTCT. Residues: CASRAGPANTGELFS.

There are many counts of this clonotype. DNA of the CDR3: TGTGCCACCAGCAGCGAGGGACATATGAAAACAGATACGCAGTATTTT. Protein product: CATSSEGHMKTDTQYF. This chain links TRBV15 with TRBJ2-3; a weak D match, TRBD1 (6 bases). With 3 bases removed from V and 3 bases from J, the gap between germline ends came to 16 bases. The CDR3 has 16 amino acids. CDR1 is LNHNV, CDR2 YYDKDF, per germline (reference sequence).

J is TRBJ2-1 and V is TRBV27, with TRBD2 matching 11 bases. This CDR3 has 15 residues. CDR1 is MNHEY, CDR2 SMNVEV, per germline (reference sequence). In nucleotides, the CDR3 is TGTGTTAGCAGTTTAATAGCGGGGGGGTACAATGAGCAGTTCTTC. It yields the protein CVSSLIAGGYNEQFF.

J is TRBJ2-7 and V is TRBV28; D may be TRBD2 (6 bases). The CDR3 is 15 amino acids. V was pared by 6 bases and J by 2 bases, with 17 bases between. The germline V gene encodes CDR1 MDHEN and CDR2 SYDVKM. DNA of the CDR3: TGTGCCAGCAGGACCCCGGGTGGGGGGACCTACGAGCAGTACTTC. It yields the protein CASRTPGGGTYEQYF.

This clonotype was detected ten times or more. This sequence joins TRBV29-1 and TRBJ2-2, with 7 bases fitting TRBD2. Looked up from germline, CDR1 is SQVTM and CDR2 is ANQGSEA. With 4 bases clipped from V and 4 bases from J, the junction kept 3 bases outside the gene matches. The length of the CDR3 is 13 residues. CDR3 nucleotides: TGCAGCGTTGGGCGGGAGAGCACCGGGGAGCTGTTTTTT. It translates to CSVGRESTGELFF.

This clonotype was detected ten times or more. DNA of the CDR3: TGTGCCAGCTCACCAAGGGCCTCAGGGACAGGGCGGTACAATGAGCAGTTCTTC. Translated, it gives CASSPRASGTGRYNEQFF. The chain recombines TRBV18 with TRBJ2-1, with 9 bases fitting TRBD1. Germline assignment: CDR1 KGHSH and CDR2 LQKENI. The J segment lost 4 bases and the V segment lost 2 bases, leaving 12 bases of the junction unmatched. The CDR3 length is 18 residues. Together with reference TRBV18 and TRBJ2-1, the CDR3 gives the full variable domain: NAGVMQNPRHLVRRRGQEARLRCSPMKGHSHVYWYRQLPEEGLKFMVYLQKENIIDESGMPKERFSAEFPKEGPSILRIQQVVRGDSAAYFCASSPRASGTGRYNEQFFGPGTRLTVL.

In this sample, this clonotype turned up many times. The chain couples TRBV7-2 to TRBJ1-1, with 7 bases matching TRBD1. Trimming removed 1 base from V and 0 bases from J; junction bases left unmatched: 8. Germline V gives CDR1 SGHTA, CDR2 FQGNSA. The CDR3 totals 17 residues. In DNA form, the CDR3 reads TGTGCCAGCAGCTTAGAAGGATCAGGGGGGGTGAACACTGAAGCTTTCTTT. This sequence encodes CASSLEGSGGVNTEAFF.

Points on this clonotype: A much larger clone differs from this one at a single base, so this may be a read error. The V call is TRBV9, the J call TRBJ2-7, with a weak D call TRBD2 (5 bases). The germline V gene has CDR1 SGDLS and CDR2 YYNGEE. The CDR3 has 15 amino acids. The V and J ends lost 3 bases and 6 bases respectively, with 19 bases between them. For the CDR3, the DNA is TGTGCCAGCAGCGCAACACTAGGTCCCCTATCCGAGCAGTACTTC. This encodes CASSATLGPLSEQYF.

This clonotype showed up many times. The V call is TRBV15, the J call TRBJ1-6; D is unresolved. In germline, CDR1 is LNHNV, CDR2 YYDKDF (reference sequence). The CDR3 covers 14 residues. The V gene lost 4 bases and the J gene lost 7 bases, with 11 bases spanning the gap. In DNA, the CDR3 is TGTGCCACCAGCATACAGCGAGGCAATTCACCCCTCCACTTT. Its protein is CATSIQRGNSPLHF. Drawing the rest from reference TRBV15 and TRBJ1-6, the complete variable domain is DAMVIQNPRYQVTQFGKPVTLSCSQTLNHNVMYWYQQKSSQAPKLLFHYYDKDFNNEADTPDNFQSRRPNTSFCFLDIRSPGLGDTAMYLCATSIQRGNSPLHFGNGTRLTVT.

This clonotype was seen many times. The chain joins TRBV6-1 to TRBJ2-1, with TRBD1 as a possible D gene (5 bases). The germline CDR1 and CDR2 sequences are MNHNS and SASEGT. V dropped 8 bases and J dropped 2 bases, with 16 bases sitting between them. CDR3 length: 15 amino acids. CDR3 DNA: TGTGCCAGCCCGAAGGGGCAGGGAACCTACAATGAGCAGTTCTTC. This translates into CASPKGQGTYNEQFF.

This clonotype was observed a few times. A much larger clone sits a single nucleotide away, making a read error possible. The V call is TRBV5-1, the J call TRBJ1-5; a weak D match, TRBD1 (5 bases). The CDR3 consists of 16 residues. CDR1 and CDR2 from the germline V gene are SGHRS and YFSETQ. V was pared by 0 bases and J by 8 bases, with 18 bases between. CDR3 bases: TGCGCCAGCAGCTTGGTGGGGTTGACAGATAATAAGCCCCAGCATTTT. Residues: CASSLVGLTDNKPQHF.